This T cell receptor (beta chain) was sequenced in a study of shared clonotypes between healthy human individuals. V shed 6 bases and J 7 bases; nucleotides not matched to a gene: 4. CDR1 and CDR2 (germline): ENHRY, SYGVKD. The CDR3 runs to 13 residues. The donor cohort consisted entirely of Caucasian adults residing in Nashville, Tennessee. Deep was the level at which the assay was run. Every immunoSEQ plate was one replicate of a subset's evenly spread DNA. As processed by the authors: ImmunoSEQ junction-only sequences lacked quality scores, so their filtering differed. The protocol was immunoSEQ multiplex PCR, while the TCRdb copy is restricted to in-frame clones and leaves out a portion. V and J calls and clone size come straight from that table; D and trimming were deduced from the DNA. This sample has about 460,000 clones, with approximately 80% found just once.

The specimen sequenced was PBMCs. The source of this sequence is a woman between 40 and 55 years old in good health. Some clones in this sample may be carry-over from other donors' samples. The chain carries TRBV10-3 and TRBJ2-7; TRBD2 matches at 12 bases. The CDR3 sequence: CAIRGTSGYEQYF. DNA of the CDR3: TGTGCCATCAGAGGGACTAGCGGGTATGAGCAGTACTTC.